Presented here are 10 T cell receptor beta chains from one specimen sequenced in a study of T cells in Graves' hyperthyroidism and ophthalmopathy. Researchers took RNA transcripts and amplified the TCR beta CDR3 regions from them. The study used the HTBI primer set for a first-round RT-PCR of the TCR CDR3. TCRdb re-derived calls from the multiplex PCR reads in MiXCR, one entry per CDR3 protein. The sample lists a few hundred thousand distinct CDR3 sequences; roughly 13% were seen once. Sequenced: blood. The receptors stem from a woman aged 18-29 years with Graves' hyperthyroidism.

This chain links TRBV19 with TRBJ2-7; 10 positions agree with TRBD1. CDR3 length: 14 amino acids. CDR1 and CDR2 from the germline V gene are LNHDA and SQIVND (reference sequence). Unmatched junction bases numbered 11, after V lost 9 bases and J lost 6 bases. CDR3 in amino acids: CASRKGQGTSEQYF. The CDR3 coding sequence is TGTGCCAGCAGAAAGGGACAGGGGACATCCGAGCAGTACTTC.

The rearrangement uses TRBV6-2 or TRBV6-3 and TRBJ1-6; no firm D call. CDR1 and CDR2 (germline): MNHEY, SVGEGT. Trimming took off 2 bases at V and 9 bases at J, with 14 bases between the two ends. This CDR3 comprises 15 residues. In DNA, the CDR3 is TGTGCCAGCAGTTACCGCCAGACAAGCGTTTCACCCCTCCACTTT. Translation: CASSYRQTSVSPLHF.

The chain combines TRBV11-2 with TRBJ2-2, with 10 bases aligning to TRBD1. From germline, CDR1 is SGHAT and CDR2 FQNNGV. After removal of 3 bases from V and 5 bases from J, the junction contained 12 bases not matched to a gene. This CDR3 region has 18 residues. The CDR3 DNA reads as TGTGCCAGCAGCTTGGAACGAAGACAGGGGGCAAGGACCGGGGAGCTGTTTTTT. It codes for CASSLERRQGARTGELFF.

The table lists this clonotype with a few counts. The chain is built from TRBV27 and TRBJ2-3, with 11 bases fitting TRBD2. CDR1 is MNHEY and CDR2 is SMNVEV in the germline V gene (reference sequence). Germline trimming cut 5 bases from V and 6 bases from J; bases unmatched to any gene: 13. The CDR3 runs to 17 residues. CDR3: CASSPPGLAGGVDTQYF. CDR3 DNA: TGTGCCAGCAGTCCTCCTGGACTAGCGGGCGGGGTCGATACGCAGTATTTT.

At least ten counts were recorded for this clonotype. The chain uses TRBV5-6 and TRBJ1-2; no clear D gene. CDR1 and CDR2 from the germline V gene are SGHDT and YYEEEE. This CDR3 contains 17 residues. Deletions cut 0 bases from V and 3 bases from J, with 18 bases between. CDR3 coding DNA: TGTGCCAGCAGCTTGGTGGAGGGATCTATTCGGGACTATGGCTACACCTTC. Protein: CASSLVEGSIRDYGYTF. The entire variable domain, with the rest obtained from reference TRBV5-6 and TRBJ1-2, is as follows: DAGVTQSPTHLIKTRGQQVTLRCSPKSGHDTVSWYQQALGQGPQFIFQYYEEEERQRGNFPDRFSGHQFPNYSSELNVNALLLGDSALYLCASSLVEGSIRDYGYTFGSGTRLTVV.

This clonotype occurred many times. The J gene is TRBJ2-5, the V gene TRBV12-3 or TRBV12-4; perhaps TRBD1 as D (6 bases). This CDR3 spans 16 amino acids. Trimming shortened V by 5 bases and J by 2 bases, and 18 bases separated the two germline ends. The DNA of the CDR3 is TGTGCCAGCAGTCTTTTTTTCAGGGGCGGACAAGAGACCCAGTACTTC. As protein: CASSLFFRGGQETQYF.

This clonotype was recorded at least ten times. J is TRBJ2-7 and V is TRBV28; D is possibly TRBD1 or TRBD2 (5 bases each). The V gene lost 5 bases and the J gene lost 4 bases, with 21 bases spanning the gap. Germline V gives CDR1 MDHEN, CDR2 SYDVKM. This CDR3 is 16 amino acids long. The CDR3 region has the DNA TGTGCCAGCAGTGCACGGGACGGCAGTAGAGCGTACGAGCAGTACTTC. As protein: CASSARDGSRAYEQYF. The full variable domain, completed using reference TRBV28 and TRBJ2-7, is DVKVTQSSRYLVKRTGEKVFLECVQDMDHENMFWYRQDPGLGLRLIYFSYDVKMKEKGDIPEGYSVSREKKERFSLILESASTNQTSMYLCASSARDGSRAYEQYFGPGTRLTVT.

Concerning this clonotype itself: Lacking the conserved final phenylalanine or tryptophan, this CDR3 likely reflects a read error. The CDR3 nucleotides read TGTGCCAGCAGCTTATGGGCAGAAGGGGGGCCCGGGGAGCTGTTTCTT. This encodes CASSLWAEGGPGELFL. This chain uses TRBV7-3 with TRBJ2-2; TRBD1 or TRBD2 may be the D gene (6 bases each). The germline V and J ends were trimmed by 2 bases and 6 bases, with 16 bases remaining between them. CDR3 size: 16 residues. Germline lookup yields CDR1 SGHTA and CDR2 FQGTGA.

This clonotype was counted a few times. This chain connects TRBV20-1 to TRBJ1-5; 9 nucleotides match TRBD1. The CDR3 length is 15 residues. Trimming at V came to 6 bases and at J to 7 bases, leaving 13 bases not matched to a gene. Germline values: CDR1 DFQATT, CDR2 SNEGSKA (reference sequence). CDR3 DNA sequence: TGCAGTGCCCAAGACCCGGGACAGGGAAAACAGCCCCAGCATTTT. Translating gives CSAQDPGQGKQPQHF.

This clonotype was detected a few times. The chain has TRBV19 and TRBJ2-3; TRBD2 aligns across 8 bases. CDR3 length: 17 amino acids. V shed 0 bases, J shed 0 bases, and the junction held 5 bases outside the gene matches. Germline values: CDR1 LNHDA, CDR2 SQIVND (reference sequence). Here the CDR3 DNA reads TGTGCCAGTAGTATAGATGTACTAGCGGATAGCACAGATACGCAGTATTTT. Encoded protein: CASSIDVLADSTDTQYF.